The T cell receptor (beta chain) under discussion was sequenced for a study of cytomegalovirus exposure and HLA in healthy donors. Study overall: A data release that came early held some 79 million unique TCRs from HLA-typed donors. Study-wide points: Sequences of the TCR beta chain were said to predict the HLA-A and HLA-B alleles of most subjects accurately. Investigators reported 164 TCR beta chains as tied to cytomegalovirus.

A multiplex PCR was run with 60 Vbeta primers and 13 Jbeta primers. Sequencing used immunoSEQ multiplex PCR; TCRdb keeps in-frame clones, though not all of them. Among fewer than 200,000 clones listed, roughly four fifths were seen once. The V gene's germline CDR1 is SGDLS and CDR2 YYNGEE. CDR3 length: 15 amino acids. Trimming removed 1 base from V and 6 bases from J; junction bases left unmatched: 7. Donors showed nominal health when sampled, although they likely had unrecorded immune exposures. Remarks on this clone: Its antigen remains unknown.

This TCR derives from a man in his forties or fifties in good health and CMV-seropositive. The sequenced material came from PBMCs. The V call is TRBV9, the J call TRBJ2-1; the match to TRBD2 covers 7 bases. CDR3 DNA sequence: TGTGCCAGCAGCGTACAGGGCGGGAGTGGCAATGAGCAGTTCTTC. It specifies CASSVQGGSGNEQFF.